This T cell receptor (beta chain) was identified in a study of T cells after yellow fever vaccination. TCRdb itself ran the 5' RACE reads through MiXCR, one entry per CDR3 protein. The table has about 370,000 distinct CDR3 sequences, roughly 12% seen once. This clonotype was counted only a few times. V lost 0 bases and J lost 0, with 24 bases in between. From germline, CDR1 is SGDLS and CDR2 YYNGEE. CDR3 length: 20 residues. The receptor was isolated from a man aged 18 to 29 who received the YFV17D yellow fever vaccine. The genes are TRBV9 and TRBJ1-1; D uncertain. The starting material was PBMCs, obtained on the day of the first yellow fever vaccination. CDR3 in DNA: TGTGCCAGCAGCGTAGACGGTCGAGACCACAACGCAAATATGAACACTGAAGCTTTCTTT. Its protein product is CASSVDGRDHNANMNTEAFF.